The clone carrying this T cell receptor (beta chain) was detected many times. The antigen is unknown. Expressed TCRB transcripts were sequenced because the isolated RNA had all been reverse transcribed beforehand. The repertoire was sequenced with immunoSEQ multiplex PCR; TCRdb's copy has only in-frame clones and lacks some. The data hold 120,000 to 150,000 clones, with roughly a tenth observed a single time. CDR1 is KGHSH and CDR2 is LQKENI in the germline V gene. The CDR3 is made up of 14 amino acids. Trimming cost V 5 bases and J 0 bases, with 11 bases left between them. The data were obtained in a study of beta chain features in type 1 diabetes. Findings of the study overall: People with Type 1 diabetes carried modestly yet significantly shorter TCRB CDR3s in all four CD4+ subsets.

Naive, central memory, regulatory and stem cell-like memory cells within the CD4+ compartment were sorted using CD45RO/CCR7/CD25/CD127/CD95/CD27. Each sorted fraction was over 98% pure. This chain connects TRBV18 to TRBJ2-7; the D gene is possibly TRBD1 (6 bases). The origin of this receptor is a young man in good health. The sample consisted of naive CD4+ T cells from blood. CDR3 sequence: CASSRGTPSYEQYF. The CDR3, as DNA: TGTGCCAGCTCAAGGGGGACACCCTCCTACGAGCAGTACTTC.